The 32 T cell receptor beta chains below all came from one sample that was sequenced in a study of shared clonotypes between healthy human individuals. The protocol was immunoSEQ multiplex PCR, while the TCRdb copy is restricted to in-frame clones and leaves out a portion. The sample carries more than 2 million clones, 85% to 95% recorded once. Naive CD8 cells, CD45RO-negative and positively selected for CCR7, excluded terminally differentiated effector memory CD45RA+ cells. Sequencing was done on a sample of naive CD8+ T cells sorted from blood. The receptors originated from a man between 18 and 29 years old in good health.

The chain couples TRBV6-5 to TRBJ1-3; D remains ambiguous. The CDR3 has 15 amino acids. Germline CDR1 reads MNHEY; CDR2 reads SVGAGI. The V gene lost 2 bases and the J gene lost 0 bases, with 8 bases spanning the gap. Here the CDR3 DNA reads TGTGCCAGCAGTTACGGGCTCCCCTCTGGAAACACCATATATTTT. Protein: CASSYGLPSGNTIYF.

The chain is built from TRBV10-2 and TRBJ2-5; D is unclear. The germline CDR1 and CDR2 sequences are WSHSY and SAAADI. The CDR3 covers 11 residues. Trimming left V 7 bases short and J 7 bases short, with 10 bases between. The CDR3 coding sequence is TGCGCCAGCAACGACTTCGGGACCCAGTACTTC. Translated: CASNDFGTQYF.

This sequence joins TRBV11-2 and TRBJ2-1, with 10 bases aligning to TRBD2. Trimming removed 0 bases from V and 4 bases from J; junction bases left unmatched: 6. The CDR3 runs to 17 residues. CDR1 and CDR2 from the germline V gene are SGHAT and FQNNGV. The CDR3 is CASSLDPSGSLYNEQFF. Written as DNA, the CDR3 is TGTGCCAGCAGCTTAGATCCTAGCGGGAGCTTGTACAATGAGCAGTTCTTC. The full variable domain, with the rest looked up from reference TRBV11-2 and TRBJ2-1, is EAGVAQSPRYKIIEKRQSVAFWCNPISGHATLYWYQQILGQGPKLLIQFQNNGVVDDSQLPKDRFSAERLKGVDSTLKIQPAKLEDSAVYLCASSLDPSGSLYNEQFFGPGTRLTVL.

Comments on this clone: Other DNA sequences in the sample encode the same CDR3. The rearrangement links TRBV9 to TRBJ2-7, with 8 nucleotides matching TRBD1. CDR3 length: 14 residues. The V gene end was trimmed by 0 bases and the J gene end by 5 bases; junction bases not matched to a gene: 4. Germline CDR1 reads SGDLS; CDR2 reads YYNGEE. For the CDR3, the DNA is TGTGCCAGCAGCGTAGAGGACAGGGTACACGAGCAGTACTTC. Encoded protein: CASSVEDRVHEQYF.

The chain combines TRBV28 with TRBJ1-3, with 9 bases fitting TRBD1. The CDR3 contains 18 residues. The V gene's germline CDR1 is MDHEN and CDR2 SYDVKM. Germline trimming cut 2 bases from V and 3 bases from J; bases unmatched to any gene: 11. This chain's CDR3 is CASSLTLSGTGRGNTIYF. The CDR3 bases are TGTGCCAGCAGTTTAACCTTATCCGGGACAGGGCGTGGAAACACCATATATTTT.

DNA of the CDR3: TGTGCCAGCAGTGAAGAGCGGGGGGCCCCCTACAATGAGCAGTTCTTC. It translates to CASSEERGAPYNEQFF. The chain carries TRBV2 and TRBJ2-1, with TRBD2 matching 9 bases. The CDR3 covers 16 residues. The V segment lost 1 base and the J segment 2 bases; nucleotides outside the gene matches: 3. Germline CDR1 SNHLY, CDR2 FYNNEI.

The genes are TRBV7-9 and TRBJ2-7, with TRBD2 matching 10 bases. Losses at the gene ends were 0 bases for V and 4 bases for J; bases not matched to a gene: 9. Germline loops: CDR1 SEHNR, CDR2 FQNEAQ (reference sequence). CDR3 length: 17 amino acids. The CDR3 DNA sequence: TGTGCCAGCAGCTTAGCGCCGGGACTAGCGATTGCGTACGAGCAGTACTTC. As protein: CASSLAPGLAIAYEQYF.

The V call is TRBV7-9, the J call TRBJ1-3; D remains ambiguous. The V and J ends lost 2 bases and 4 bases respectively, with 18 bases between them. Per germline, CDR1 SEHNR and CDR2 FQNEAQ (reference sequence). CDR3 length equals 17 residues. CDR3 DNA sequence: TGTGCCAGCAGCTTACCTATTGGTCTGGTAGAAGGAAACACCATATATTTT. It is translated as CASSLPIGLVEGNTIYF.

The genes are TRBV4-1 and TRBJ2-1; D call uncertain. This CDR3 is 13 amino acids long. Germline V lookup: CDR1 MGHRA, CDR2 YSYEKL. V dropped 1 base and J dropped 10 bases, with 11 bases sitting between them. CDR3 sequence reads: CASSQVQAWEQFF. In DNA form, the CDR3 reads TGCGCCAGCAGCCAAGTTCAAGCATGGGAGCAGTTCTTC.

This chain joins TRBV7-6 and TRBJ1-1; D call uncertain. The germline CDR1 and CDR2 sequences are SGHVS and FNYEAQ. The V end was cut by 3 bases, the J end by 5 bases, with 13 bases between. The CDR3 contains 14 residues. CDR3 region: CASSLEAGGTEAFF. The CDR3 DNA follows: TGTGCCAGCAGCTTGGAGGCAGGAGGGACTGAAGCTTTCTTT.

V and J are TRBV5-6 and TRBJ1-1; TRBD1 is a possible D gene (6 bases). The germline V gene encodes CDR1 SGHDT and CDR2 YYEEEE. V lost 4 bases, J lost 7 bases, and 20 bases lay in between. There are 15 residues in the CDR3. The CDR3 coding sequence is TGTGCCAGCAGCGCAGGGGCCCCAGAAGTAAGTGAAGCTTTCTTT. Translated, it gives CASSAGAPEVSEAFF.

The chain combines TRBV9 with TRBJ2-7, with no clear D. The V gene's germline CDR1 is SGDLS and CDR2 YYNGEE. Trimming stripped 3 bases from V and 5 bases from J, with 9 bases between. CDR3 length: 12 amino acids. The CDR3 DNA reads TGTGCCAGCAGCGGGAATCAGAACGAGCAGTACTTC. Translated, it gives CASSGNQNEQYF.

On this clone: Likely a read error: the CDR3 ends without its conserved phenylalanine or tryptophan. It is unclear where the CDR3 begins or ends on the DNA, so no DNA is shown, and the CDR3 is as TCRdb lists it. This rearrangement joins TRBV2 to TRBJ2-7; TRBD2 reflects the table's D call only, with no check against the DNA. Termini included, the CDR3 measures 11 amino acids. CDR1 SNHLY and CDR2 FYNNEI come from the germline V gene. The CDR3 loop reads CASSTGTRFFI.

This chain uses TRBV7-8 with TRBJ1-2, with no clear D. The germline V gene has CDR1 SGHVS and CDR2 FQNEAQ. The length of the CDR3 is 13 residues. V lost 5 bases and J 8 bases, leaving 15 bases between the germline ends. In DNA form, the CDR3 reads TGTGCCAGCAGCAAAGGAGGGCCAGAAGGCTACACCTTC. Translated: CASSKGGPEGYTF.

The chain couples TRBV28 to TRBJ1-2; D unresolved. Germline CDR1 and CDR2: MDHEN and SYDVKM. The CDR3 length is 15 residues. V lost 6 bases and J lost 5, with 19 bases in between. The CDR3 sequence: CASSEVPGQVYGYTF. In nucleotides, the CDR3 is TGTGCCAGCAGCGAGGTCCCTGGCCAGGTGTATGGCTACACCTTC.

The chain is built from TRBV28 and TRBJ1-3; no clear D gene. The germline V gene has CDR1 MDHEN and CDR2 SYDVKM. V dropped 3 bases and J dropped 4 bases, with 4 bases sitting between them. There are 12 residues in the CDR3. Here the CDR3 DNA reads TGTGCCAGCAGTTTTGTAGGAAACACCATATATTTT. It translates to CASSFVGNTIYF.

J is TRBJ2-7 and V is TRBV7-9; D call uncertain. Germline-derived CDR1 and CDR2 are SEHNR and FQNEAQ (reference sequence). V dropped 0 bases and J dropped 6 bases, with 9 bases sitting between them. The CDR3 totals 13 residues. In DNA, the CDR3 is TGTGCCAGCAGCTTAGCCCTTTTTTCCGAGCAGTACTTC. Protein sequence: CASSLALFSEQYF.

The chain uses TRBV27 and TRBJ1-5; unclear D gene. Germline V gives CDR1 MNHEY, CDR2 SMNVEV (reference sequence). This CDR3 comprises 13 residues. Trimming left V 2 bases short and J 5 bases short, with 7 bases between. CDR3 nucleotides: TGTGCCAGCAGTTTAGGCGCCTATCAGCCCCAGCATTTT. Amino acids: CASSLGAYQPQHF.

This clone was counted a single time. V is TRBV27 and J is TRBJ2-3; 15 nucleotides agree with TRBD2. Trimming at V came to 5 bases and at J to 2 bases, leaving 11 bases not matched to a gene. CDR1 and CDR2 (germline): MNHEY, SMNVEV (reference sequence). This CDR3 spans 19 amino acids. CDR3 amino acids: CASSRQGLAGGHLTDTQYF. Here the CDR3 DNA reads TGTGCCAGCAGTCGCCAGGGACTAGCGGGGGGACACCTCACAGATACGCAGTATTTT.

The chain combines TRBV28 with TRBJ2-6, with a tentative D call TRBD1 (5 bases). This CDR3 comprises 15 residues. The V end was cut by 5 bases, the J end by 3 bases, with 11 bases between. Germline-derived CDR1 and CDR2 are MDHEN and SYDVKM. The CDR3 DNA is TGTGCCAGCAGTCCTCAGGGTTATGGGGCCAACGTCCTGACTTTC. As protein: CASSPQGYGANVLTF.

This chain connects TRBV2 to TRBJ1-2, with 11 bases matching TRBD1. The CDR3 has 18 residues. Germline CDR1 SNHLY, CDR2 FYNNEI. Trimming took 5 bases from V and 3 from J; bases not matched to a gene: 14. CDR3 in DNA: TGTGCCAGCAGTAACCAGGACAGGGGGCTGTTCTTTGACTATGGCTACACCTTC. This codes for CASSNQDRGLFFDYGYTF. The full variable domain, with the rest looked up from reference TRBV2 and TRBJ1-2, is EPEVTQTPSHQVTQMGQEVILRCVPISNHLYFYWYRQILGQKVEFLVSFYNNEISEKSEIFDDQFSVERPDGSNFTLKIRSTKLEDSAMYFCASSNQDRGLFFDYGYTFGSGTRLTVV.

V gene TRBV28 combines with J gene TRBJ2-3; the D is unclear. V was clipped by 7 bases and J by 5 bases, with 10 bases between them. Germline CDR1 MDHEN, CDR2 SYDVKM. The CDR3 loop spans 12 amino acids. The CDR3 bases are TGTGCCAGCAACGATTTCGTAGATACGCAGTATTTT. The encoded protein is CASNDFVDTQYF.

The V call is TRBV11-2, the J call TRBJ2-3, with D perhaps matching TRBD1 (6 bases). This CDR3 is 17 amino acids long. The V gene's germline CDR1 is SGHAT and CDR2 FQNNGV. V lost 5 bases to trimming and J lost 5 bases, with 23 bases between them. DNA for the CDR3: TGTGCCAGCAGCCGTGGGCCCGGGACAAACATACAAGATACGCAGTATTTT. It specifies CASSRGPGTNIQDTQYF.

Remarks on this clone: Other DNA sequences from this sample encode an identical CDR3 as well. The rearrangement links TRBV7-9 to TRBJ1-2; 7 bases are shared with TRBD1. Germline-derived CDR1 and CDR2 are SEHNR and FQNEAQ (reference sequence). V dropped 5 bases and J dropped 5; count of bases not matched to a gene: 5. The CDR3 is made up of 13 amino acids. CDR3: CASSPPGGYGYTF. Written as DNA, the CDR3 is TGTGCCAGCAGCCCACCAGGGGGTTATGGCTACACCTTC.

V gene TRBV7-8 combines with J gene TRBJ2-1, with 14 bases fitting TRBD2. The CDR3 sequence is 16 residues long. Looked up from germline, CDR1 is SGHVS and CDR2 is FQNEAQ. The J segment lost 8 bases and the V segment lost 5 bases, leaving 8 bases of the junction unmatched. DNA for the CDR3: TGTGCCAGCAGCCCGGGACTAGCGGGAGTCTTACATGAGCAGTTCTTC. Residues: CASSPGLAGVLHEQFF.

The chain is built from TRBV11-2 and TRBJ2-7; perhaps TRBD1 as D (6 bases). CDR1 is SGHAT and CDR2 is FQNNGV in the germline V gene. Trimming pared 0 bases from V and 2 bases from J, leaving 8 bases between. The CDR3 consists of 14 residues. CDR3 amino acids: CASSLEGHTYEQYF. DNA of the CDR3: TGTGCCAGCAGCTTAGAGGGACACACCTACGAGCAGTACTTC.

To note about this clone: Additional DNA sequences in this sample encode the identical CDR3. The chain is built from TRBV9 and TRBJ1-4; TRBD1 matches at 9 bases. CDR1 and CDR2 from the germline V gene are SGDLS and YYNGEE. The ends lost 3 bases at V and 6 bases at J; junction bases unmatched: 6. The CDR3 runs to 15 residues. CDR3 sequence: CASSGTGTGYEKLFF. CDR3 DNA sequence: TGTGCCAGCAGCGGGACCGGGACAGGGTATGAAAAACTGTTTTTT.

The J gene is TRBJ2-2, the V gene TRBV29-1; tentatively, D is TRBD1 (6 bases). The CDR3 length is 12 residues. Germline values: CDR1 SQVTM, CDR2 ANQGSEA. V was pared by 4 bases and J by 5 bases, with 8 bases between. CDR3 coding DNA: TGCAGCGTTGGACAGGATACCGGGGAGCTGTTTTTT. Translating gives CSVGQDTGELFF.

The V call is TRBV4-1, the J call TRBJ2-7; 7 bases align to TRBD1. The CDR3 consists of 15 residues. The germline V gene has CDR1 MGHRA and CDR2 YSYEKL. V dropped 5 bases and J dropped 2; count of bases not matched to a gene: 9. The CDR3 here is CASSTKAGGTYEQYF. CDR3 nucleotide sequence: TGCGCCAGCAGCACCAAGGCAGGGGGTACCTACGAGCAGTACTTC.

This chain connects TRBV11-2 to TRBJ2-7; 7 nucleotides align to TRBD1. J lost 2 bases, V lost 5 bases, and 9 bases had no gene match. The germline gives CDR1 SGHAT, CDR2 FQNNGV. CDR3 length: 15 amino acids. CDR3 bases: TGTGCCAGCAGCCTCGGGACAGCTACCCCCTACGAGCAGTACTTC. Its translation: CASSLGTATPYEQYF.

The chain is built from TRBV7-9 and TRBJ2-1; possible D gene TRBD1, 5 bases. Germline V gives CDR1 SEHNR, CDR2 FQNEAQ (reference sequence). CDR3 length: 16 residues. V lost 5 bases and J 10 bases, leaving 24 bases between the germline ends. CDR3 in amino acids: CASSHLGVQGADEQFF. The DNA for the CDR3 is TGTGCCAGCAGCCACTTAGGCGTACAAGGGGCCGACGAGCAGTTCTTC.

This clone has just one count. V is TRBV6-1 and J is TRBJ2-7, with 10 bases fitting TRBD1. Looked up from germline, CDR1 is MNHNS and CDR2 is SASEGT. There are 13 residues in the CDR3. With V trimmed by 5 bases and J by 4 bases, 2 bases remained unmatched. The CDR3 DNA reads TGTGCCAGCAGTCTGGACAGGGGGTACGAGCAGTACTTC. This codes for CASSLDRGYEQYF.